Listed below are T cell receptor beta chains from one sample, sequenced in a study of blood T cell repertoires in COVID-19. TCRdb's table, derived via immunoSEQ multiplex PCR, lists solely in-frame clones and lacks some. The sample has about 140,000 clones; over 70% are singletons. Input material: PBMCs or T cells enriched from blood (not recorded which). The receptors were gathered from a man between 65 and 80 years old who had been exposed to COVID-19. Each CDR3 is given with its conserved first and last residue. The D gene is left open where the match is weak. Some rows have no size entry. The others give once, few or many, or a class for an expanded clone.

clone size | J gene | CDR3 length | D gene | V gene | CDR3 DNA | CDR3 protein
. | TRBJ1-2 | 16 | . | TRBV27 | TGTGCCAGCAGTTTCCTTACCGGGACACAGAACTATGGCTACACCTTC | CASSFLTGTQNYGYTF
. | TRBJ1-2 | 14 | . | TRBV4-3 | TGCGCCAGCAGCCAAGATCGCGGGAACTATGGCTACACCTTC | CASSQDRGNYGYTF
. | TRBJ2-3 | 13 | . | TRBV5-1 | TGCGCCAGCAGTCTTCAGGGCACAGATACGCAGTATTTT | CASSLQGTDTQYF
few | TRBJ1-1 | 13 | . | TRBV18 | TGTGCCAGCCGTGGAGGGTTAAACACTGAAGCTTTCTTT | CASRGGLNTEAFF
. | TRBJ1-2 | 12 | . | TRBV5-1 | TGCGCCAGCAGCTCGACATTGGGTGGCTACACCTTC | CASSSTLGGYTF
. | TRBJ1-5 | 15 | . | TRBV18 | TGTGCCAGCTCACAAAACGGACAGCTAAGTCAGCCCCAGCATTTT | CASSQNGQLSQPQHF
. | TRBJ1-2 | 14 | TRBD1 | TRBV30 | TGTGCCTCTACTGAGTCCGGACAGGGGCCGCCTGTGGCCTTC | CASTESGQGPPVAF
. | TRBJ2-1 | 14 | . | TRBV28 | TGTGCCAGCAGGAGGGACTCCTCCTACAATGAGCAGTTCTTC | CASRRDSSYNEQFF
. | TRBJ2-1 | 16 | TRBD2 | TRBV7-2 | TGTGCCAGCAGCCCATCGGGCGGGAGGGTGTACAATGAGCAGTTCTTC | CASSPSGGRVYNEQFF
. | TRBJ2-7 | 13 | . | TRBV6-2/TRBV6-3 | TGTGCCAGCAGTTACCGGGACACCTACGAGCAGTACTTC | CASSYRDTYEQYF
. | TRBJ1-6 | 17 | . | TRBV30 | TGTGCCTGGGGTCCCGATAAGAACAGGGTTCGCGGTTCACCCCTCCACTTT | CAWGPDKNRVRGSPLHF
. | TRBJ1-1 | 13 | . | TRBV12-3/TRBV12-4 | TGTGCCAGCACCTTGGGGGAGGGGGCTGAAGCTTTCTTT | CASTLGEGAEAFF
. | TRBJ2-7 | 14 | TRBD1 | TRBV6-5 | TGTGCCAGCAGTACTGGACAGGGATTGTACGAGCAGTACTTC | CASSTGQGLYEQYF
. | TRBJ2-2 | 21 | . | TRBV21-1 | TGTGCCAGCAGCATGTCCCCAGCCTGCGGACTTCTAGCGGGGGGATTCGGGGAGCTGTTTTTT | CASSMSPACGLLAGGFGELFF
. | TRBJ1-4 | 19 | . | TRBV12-5 | TGTGCTAGTGGTTTGGTACCTGGCAGGGGATGGTCGACTAATGAAAAACTGTTTTTT | CASGLVPGRGWSTNEKLFF
few | TRBJ1-4 | 14 | . | TRBV2 | TGTGCCAGCAGTGGGACAGACCTCCGTGAAAAACTGTTTTTT | CASSGTDLREKLFF
. | TRBJ1-6 | 12 | . | TRBV30 | TGTGCCTGGAGTGGTCAGTATTCACCCCTCCACTTT | CAWSGQYSPLHF
. | TRBJ1-2 | 15 | TRBD1 | TRBV6-6 | TGTGCCAGCAGACCGCCGGGACAGGGGAACTATGGCTACACCTTC | CASRPPGQGNYGYTF
. | TRBJ2-2 | 14 | TRBD2 | TRBV5-1 | TGCGCCAGCAGCTTGGTCGGGGGGACCGGGGAGCTGTTTTTT | CASSLVGGTGELFF
. | TRBJ1-5 | 15 | TRBD1 | TRBV15 | TGTGCCACCAGCCTGAGACAGGGGCTTGGTCAGCCCCAGCATTTT | CATSLRQGLGQPQHF
. | TRBJ2-1 | 12 | . | TRBV6-5 | TGTGCCAGCGGACATTCGGGGGGCGCGGAGTTCTTC | CASGHSGGAEFF
. | TRBJ1-2 | 13 | . | TRBV5-6 | TGTGCCAGCAGCTTGGGTCGAGCGGGCAGCTGGTCCTTC | CASSLGRAGSWSF
. | TRBJ1-5 | 16 | TRBD1 | TRBV18 | TGTGCCAGCTCACCCGGGACAGGGGGTTTCTATCAGCCCCAGCATTTT | CASSPGTGGFYQPQHF
. | TRBJ1-2 | 13 | . | TRBV27 | TGTGCCAGCAGTGCAAACCCGCCTGCGGGCTACACCTTC | CASSANPPAGYTF
. | TRBJ2-2 | 14 | TRBD1 | TRBV30 | TGTGCCTGGATCCAGGGGGCGGGCACCGGGGAGCTGTTTTTT | CAWIQGAGTGELFF
. | TRBJ1-6 | 15 | TRBD1 | TRBV2 | TGTGCCAGTTCCCGGGACAGGGGGAGTAATTCACCCCTCCACTTT | CASSRDRGSNSPLHF
. | TRBJ2-1 | 16 | TRBD2 | TRBV13 | TGTGCCAGCAGCCAATTCCTAGCGGGGGGTTACAATGAGCAGTTCTTC | CASSQFLAGGYNEQFF
. | TRBJ2-5 | 15 | TRBD2 | TRBV5-1 | TGCGCCAGCAGCTTGATAGGGGTAGCGGGAGGGGCCCAGTACTTC | CASSLIGVAGGAQYF
. | TRBJ2-7 | 15 | . | TRBV7-2 | TGTGCCAGCAGCCCAGTGGAGGTCCTATCCTACGAGCAGTACTTC | CASSPVEVLSYEQYF
. | TRBJ2-2 | 15 | TRBD1 | TRBV6-5 | TGTGCCAGCAGGGGTGACAGGGGGTACACCGGGGAGCTGTTTTTT | CASRGDRGYTGELFF
few | TRBJ1-2 | 15 | . | TRBV5-4 | TGTGCCAGCAGCTTGTCCCAGGCCTCGATCTATGGCTACACCTTC | CASSLSQASIYGYTF
. | TRBJ1-4 | 16 | . | TRBV6-5 | TGTGCCAGCAGTTACTCACCCAGGGCGAGTAATGAAAAACTGTTTTTT | CASSYSPRASNEKLFF
. | TRBJ2-2 | 16 | TRBD1 | TRBV5-4 | TGTGCCAGCAGCGCCCGGGACAGGGAGGGGCGCGGGGAGCTGTTTTTT | CASSARDREGRGELFF
. | TRBJ2-5 | 13 | . | TRBV12-3/TRBV12-4 | TGTGCCAGCAGTTTAGGGGCCAGAGAGACCCAGTACTTC | CASSLGARETQYF
. | TRBJ1-3 | 14 | . | TRBV5-6 | TGTGCCAGCAGCTTGGTTGGCCCTGGAAACACCATATATTTT | CASSLVGPGNTIYF
. | TRBJ2-1 | 14 | TRBD2 | TRBV27 | TGTGCCAGCAGCCGGGGGGGACCCTACAATGAGCAGTTCTTC | CASSRGGPYNEQFF
few | TRBJ2-3 | 15 | TRBD1 | TRBV5-1 | TGCGCCAGCGCCGGACAGGGGAGAAGCACAGATACGCAGTATTTT | CASAGQGRSTDTQYF
. | TRBJ1-2 | 13 | . | TRBV10-2 | TGCGCCAGCAGTGTTTTACAGGCAGATGGCTACACCTTC | CASSVLQADGYTF
. | TRBJ1-3 | 14 | TRBD1 | TRBV30 | TGTGCCTTCGGACAGGGGGTTTCTGGAAACACCATATATTTT | CAFGQGVSGNTIYF
. | TRBJ1-5 | 16 | . | TRBV18 | TGTGCCAGCTCACCAACGACAGCTCACTTAAATCAGCCCCAGCATTTT | CASSPTTAHLNQPQHF
. | TRBJ1-5 | 13 | . | TRBV12-3/TRBV12-4 | TGTGCCAGCACTCGGGGGGCTCATCAGCCCCAGCATTTT | CASTRGAHQPQHF
. | TRBJ1-6 | 18 | TRBD1 | TRBV27 | TGTGCCAGCAGTTTATTCCGACAGGGTAGCTCCTATAATTCACCCCTCCACTTT | CASSLFRQGSSYNSPLHF
. | TRBJ1-5 | 16 | TRBD1 | TRBV19 | TGTGCCAGTAGTATTCGGGACAGGGGACTCAATCAGCCCCAGCATTTT | CASSIRDRGLNQPQHF
. | TRBJ2-5 | 13 | . | TRBV7-2 | TGTGCCAGCACCCGAGATAGGGGGGAGACCCAGTACTTC | CASTRDRGETQYF
. | TRBJ2-3 | 13 | TRBD1 | TRBV12-3/TRBV12-4 | TGTGCCAGCGGAGACAGGGTTCCGGATACGCAGTATTTT | CASGDRVPDTQYF
. | TRBJ1-1 | 12 | . | TRBV19 | TGTGCCAGTAGGTTCGGGGGGACTGAAGCTTTCTTT | CASRFGGTEAFF
. | TRBJ2-5 | 13 | . | TRBV7-9 | TGTGCCAGCAGCTCAGGGATTCGGGAGACCCAGTACTTC | CASSSGIRETQYF
. | TRBJ1-4 | 14 | TRBD1 | TRBV27 | TGTGCCAGCAGACCACAGGGGGTAGGGGAAAAACTGTTTTTT | CASRPQGVGEKLFF
few | TRBJ1-1 | 15 | TRBD1 | TRBV7-9 | TGTGCCAGCAGCTCAGGCGGGACAGTGAACACTGAAGCTTTCTTT | CASSSGGTVNTEAFF